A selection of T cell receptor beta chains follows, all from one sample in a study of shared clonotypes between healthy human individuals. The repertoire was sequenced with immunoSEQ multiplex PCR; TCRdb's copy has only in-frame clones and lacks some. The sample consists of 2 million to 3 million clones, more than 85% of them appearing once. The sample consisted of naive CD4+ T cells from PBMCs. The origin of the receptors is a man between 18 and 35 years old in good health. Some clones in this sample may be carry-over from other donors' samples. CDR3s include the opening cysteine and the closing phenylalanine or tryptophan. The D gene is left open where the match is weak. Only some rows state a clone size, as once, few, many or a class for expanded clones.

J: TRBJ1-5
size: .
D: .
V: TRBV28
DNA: TGTGCCAGCAGTTCAGGGACCGCGGTTTATCAGCCCCAGCATTTT
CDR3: CASSSGTAVYQPQHF

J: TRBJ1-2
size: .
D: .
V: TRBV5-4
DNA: TGTGCCAGCAGCTTGGGGGGAGGTCTCTATGGCTACACCTTC
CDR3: CASSLGGGLYGYTF

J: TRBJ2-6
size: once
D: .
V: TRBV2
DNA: TGTGCCAGCAACCCCGGGGCCAACGTCCTGACTTTC
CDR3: CASNPGANVLTF

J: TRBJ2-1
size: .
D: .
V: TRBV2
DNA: TGTGCCAGCAGTGAAGGGACAAAGTTCTTC
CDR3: CASSEGTKFF

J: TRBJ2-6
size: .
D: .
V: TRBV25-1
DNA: TGTGCCAGCCACCCCCGGGGGGCAGGGGCCAACGTCCTGACTTTC
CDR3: CASHPRGAGANVLTF

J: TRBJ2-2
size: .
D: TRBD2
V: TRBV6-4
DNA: TGTGCCAGCAAAGGACTAGCGGGAGTATCCGGGGAGCTGTTTTTT
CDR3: CASKGLAGVSGELFF

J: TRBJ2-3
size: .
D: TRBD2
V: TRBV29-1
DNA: TGCAGCGTTTCTAGCGGGAGGGCAGATACGCAGTATTTT
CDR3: CSVSSGRADTQYF

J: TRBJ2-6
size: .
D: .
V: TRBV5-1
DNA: TGCGCCAGCAGCACGGGGGCAACTGGGGCCAACGTCCTGACTTTC
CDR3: CASSTGATGANVLTF

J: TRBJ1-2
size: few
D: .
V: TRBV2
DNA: TGTGCCAGCAGTGCGAACTTGCAGAGAATACACACCTTC
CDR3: CASSANLQRIHTF

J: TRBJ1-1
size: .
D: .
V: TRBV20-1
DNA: TGCAGTGCTAGAGATCGGGCTGAAGCTTTCTTT
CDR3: CSARDRAEAFF

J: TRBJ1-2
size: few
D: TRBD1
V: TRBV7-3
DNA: TGTGCCAGCAGCTCCCGACAGGGGGATGGCTACACCTTC
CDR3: CASSSRQGDGYTF

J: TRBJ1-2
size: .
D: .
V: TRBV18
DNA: TGTGCCAGCTCACCCTCCGCCGGCAGGGCGCAGTGGTATGGCTACACCTTC
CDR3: CASSPSAGRAQWYGYTF

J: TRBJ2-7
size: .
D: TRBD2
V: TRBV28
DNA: TGTGCCAGCAGTTTAGAGGCTAGCGGGGGAAGATACGAGCAGTACTTC
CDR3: CASSLEASGGRYEQYF

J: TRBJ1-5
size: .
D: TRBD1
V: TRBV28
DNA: TGTGCCAGCAGTTTGCCCCGGGACAGGGCCGATTATCAGCCCCAGCATTTT
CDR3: CASSLPRDRADYQPQHF